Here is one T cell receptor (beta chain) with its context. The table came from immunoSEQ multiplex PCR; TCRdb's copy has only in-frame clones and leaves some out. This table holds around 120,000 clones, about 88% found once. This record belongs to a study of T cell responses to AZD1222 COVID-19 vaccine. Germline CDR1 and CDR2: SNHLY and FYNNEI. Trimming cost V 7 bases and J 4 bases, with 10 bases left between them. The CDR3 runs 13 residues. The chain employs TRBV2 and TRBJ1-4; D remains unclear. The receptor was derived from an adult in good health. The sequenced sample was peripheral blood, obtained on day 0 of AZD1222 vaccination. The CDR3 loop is CASKQEFNEKLFF. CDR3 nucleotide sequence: TGTGCCAGCAAGCAGGAGTTTAATGAAAAACTGTTTTTT.